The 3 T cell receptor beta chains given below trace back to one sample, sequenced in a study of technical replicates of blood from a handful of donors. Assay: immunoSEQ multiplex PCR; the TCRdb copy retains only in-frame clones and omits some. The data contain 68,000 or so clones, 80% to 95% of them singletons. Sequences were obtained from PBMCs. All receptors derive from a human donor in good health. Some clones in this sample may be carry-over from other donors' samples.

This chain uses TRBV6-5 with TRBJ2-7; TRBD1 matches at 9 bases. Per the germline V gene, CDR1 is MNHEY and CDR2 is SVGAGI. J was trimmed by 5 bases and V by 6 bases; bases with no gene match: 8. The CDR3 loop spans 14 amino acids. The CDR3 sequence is CASRNLDRGDEQYF. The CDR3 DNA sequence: TGTGCCAGCAGAAACCTGGACAGGGGTGACGAGCAGTACTTC.

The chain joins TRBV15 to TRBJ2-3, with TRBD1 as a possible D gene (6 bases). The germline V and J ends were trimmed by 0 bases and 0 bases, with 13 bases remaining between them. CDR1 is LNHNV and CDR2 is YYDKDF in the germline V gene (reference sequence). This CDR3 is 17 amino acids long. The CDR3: CATSRDRVGASTDTQYF. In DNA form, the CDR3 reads TGTGCCACCAGCAGAGATCGGGTGGGGGCCAGCACAGATACGCAGTATTTT.

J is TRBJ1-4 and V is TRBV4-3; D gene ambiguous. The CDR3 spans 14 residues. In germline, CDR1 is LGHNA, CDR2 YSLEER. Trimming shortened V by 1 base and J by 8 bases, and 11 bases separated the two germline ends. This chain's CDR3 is CASSQVQGSEKLFF. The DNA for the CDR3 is TGCGCCAGCAGCCAAGTTCAAGGTAGCGAAAAACTGTTTTTT.